These 9 T cell receptor beta chains share one sample of origin, sequenced in a study of OX40 agonist ivuxolimab in advanced cancers. Library preparation used the immunoSEQ multiplex PCR assay. TCRdb obtained this table from immuneACCESS and retained in-frame rearrangements with V and J assigned. These tables miss some clones; where compared with another copy, unresolved V genes account for less than half of the shortfall, and the remainder is unexplained. The sample has more than 65,000 clones on record, 84% of them singletons. The ten largest clones add up to approximately 2.4% of the sample. This specimen was CD4+ or CD8+ T cells sorted from blood, taken in a trial of the OX40 agonist ivuxolimab. These receptors were obtained from an adult with an advanced solid tumor such as melanoma, head and neck, liver or kidney cancer.

Comments on this clone: This specimen includes other DNA sequences encoding the same CDR3. V is TRBV27 and J is TRBJ1-1; a possible D gene is TRBD1 (5 bases). This CDR3 is built from 14 residues. Trimming removed 6 bases at V and 4 bases at J, with 15 bases between. Germline CDR1 MNHEY, CDR2 SMNVEV (reference sequence). CDR3: CASRRVGGSTEAFF. Here the CDR3 DNA reads TGTGCCAGCAGGCGGGTGGGGGGTAGCACTGAAGCTTTCTTT.

The chain couples TRBV7-9 to TRBJ1-1; TRBD1 matches 8 bases. The CDR3 spans 15 residues. V was pared by 4 bases and J by 6 bases, with 10 bases of the junction left unmatched. Germline V lookup: CDR1 SEHNR, CDR2 FQNEAQ (reference sequence). The CDR3 here is CASSSVRDRPSEAFF. Here the CDR3 DNA reads TGTGCCAGCAGCTCAGTTAGGGACAGGCCTTCTGAAGCTTTCTTT.

V usage is TRBV29-1 and J usage is TRBJ1-2; a weak D match, TRBD1 (5 bases). The germline V gene encodes CDR1 SQVTM and CDR2 ANQGSEA. With 8 bases removed from V and 1 base from J, the gap between germline ends came to 14 bases. The CDR3 is 13 amino acids. CDR3 in amino acids: CSPVTVGNYGYTF. CDR3 DNA sequence: TGCAGCCCAGTGACAGTGGGTAACTATGGCTACACCTTC. The variable domain in full, completed from reference TRBV29-1 and TRBJ1-2, reads SAVISQKPSRDICQRGTSLTIQCQVDSQVTMMFWYRQQPGQSLTLIATANQGSEATYESGFVIDKFPISRPNLTFSTLTVSNMSPEDSSIYLCSPVTVGNYGYTFGSGTRLTVV.

The CDR3, as DNA: TGTGCCAGTAGTACGGACGGAGATCAGCCCCAGCATTTT. Protein sequence: CASSTDGDQPQHF. The J gene is TRBJ1-5, the V gene TRBV19, with unresolved D. V lost 4 bases and J lost 5, with 9 bases in between. The germline V gene has CDR1 LNHDA and CDR2 SQIVND (reference sequence). The CDR3 consists of 13 residues.

The CDR3: CASSLGASGNTIYF. As DNA, the CDR3 is TGTGCCAGCAGCCTTGGGGCCTCTGGAAACACCATATATTTT. V is TRBV5-4 and J is TRBJ1-3; weak D call: TRBD1 (5 bases). CDR3 length: 14 residues. The germline V gene encodes CDR1 SGHNT and CDR2 YYREEE (reference sequence). V gave up 4 bases and J gave up 0 bases, with 8 bases separating them.

The rearrangement uses TRBV30 and TRBJ1-2; D is unresolved. Between the trimmed V and J ends, which lost 3 bases and 5 bases, there was a span of 7 bases. The CDR3 is 11 residues long. Per the germline V gene, CDR1 is GTSNPN and CDR2 is SVGIG (reference sequence). CDR3: CAWRGLYGYTF. CDR3 coding DNA: TGTGCCTGGAGAGGATTATATGGCTACACCTTC. The full variable domain, with the rest looked up from reference TRBV30 and TRBJ1-2, is SQTIHQWPATLVQPVGSPLSLECTVEGTSNPNLYWYRQAAGRGLQLLFYSVGIGQISSEVPQNLSASRPQDRQFILSSKKLLLSDSGFYLCAWRGLYGYTFGSGTRLTVV.

V gene TRBV5-1 combines with J gene TRBJ1-5, with 8 bases that match TRBD1. CDR1 is SGHRS and CDR2 is YFSETQ in the germline V gene. The V and J ends lost 4 bases and 11 bases, in that order; junction bases with no gene match: 8. The CDR3 length is 13 residues. The CDR3 DNA reads TGCGCCAGCAGCCTGACAGGGGTTGAGGCCCAGCATTTT. Residues: CASSLTGVEAQHF.

J is TRBJ1-2 and V is TRBV28, with a tentative D call TRBD1 (5 bases). The CDR3 has 13 amino acids. Trimming took off 3 bases at V and 2 bases at J, with 7 bases between the two ends. Germline CDR1 and CDR2: MDHEN and SYDVKM. The CDR3 nucleotides read TGTGCCAGCAGTTTCGCAGGGAACTATGGCTACACCTTC. Translated: CASSFAGNYGYTF.

About this clone itself: Other DNA sequences in the same sample also yield this CDR3. This chain connects TRBV9 to TRBJ1-3; no clear D. This CDR3 spans 14 amino acids. V gave up 0 bases and J gave up 1 base, with 5 bases separating them. Looked up from germline, CDR1 is SGDLS and CDR2 is YYNGEE. The CDR3 DNA follows: TGTGCCAGCAGCGTAGAAGGATCTGGAAACACCATATATTTT. It is translated as CASSVEGSGNTIYF.